Listed here are 16 T cell receptor beta chains from one sample, sequenced in a study of shared clonotypes between healthy human individuals. The protocol was immunoSEQ multiplex PCR, while the TCRdb copy is restricted to in-frame clones and leaves out a portion. Of some 380,000 clones listed, about 97% are singletons. The specimen sequenced was memory CD8+ T cells sorted from blood. Subset noted: CD45RO+ cells pooled with CCR7-negative TemRA cells. The receptors stem from a man aged 25-45 years in good health.

In nucleotides, the CDR3 is TGCGCCAGCAGCCCCCTCGTTGGCAGACCTCACACCGGGGAGCTGTTTTTT. Amino acids: CASSPLVGRPHTGELFF. V and J are TRBV5-1 and TRBJ2-2; unclear D gene. Germline V gene sequence: CDR1 SGHRS, CDR2 YFSETQ. V dropped 4 bases and J dropped 3 bases, with 19 bases sitting between them. This CDR3 has 17 amino acids.

This clone was recorded once. V is TRBV9 and J is TRBJ2-3, with a weak D call TRBD2 (5 bases). With 0 bases removed from V and 1 base from J, the gap between germline ends came to 9 bases. This CDR3 has 15 residues. Looked up from germline, CDR1 is SGDLS and CDR2 is YYNGEE. The CDR3 nucleotides read TGTGCCAGCAGCGTAGCGGGATTTGGCACAGATACGCAGTATTTT. Protein sequence: CASSVAGFGTDTQYF.

This clone was observed once. The genes are TRBV28 and TRBJ1-5; no firm D call. In germline, CDR1 is MDHEN, CDR2 SYDVKM. V lost 7 bases, J lost 7 bases, and 20 bases lay in between. The CDR3 consists of 15 residues. The CDR3 DNA is TGTGCCAGCATGAGGACGGCGGGTCCAAGGCAGCCCCAGCATTTT. Translation gives CASMRTAGPRQPQHF. The variable domain in full, completed from reference TRBV28 and TRBJ1-5, reads DVKVTQSSRYLVKRTGEKVFLECVQDMDHENMFWYRQDPGLGLRLIYFSYDVKMKEKGDIPEGYSVSREKKERFSLILESASTNQTSMYLCASMRTAGPRQPQHFGDGTRLSIL.

The chain has TRBV11-1 and TRBJ2-5; D unresolved. CDR1 is SGHAT and CDR2 is FQDESV in the germline V gene (reference sequence). V was pared by 1 base and J by 6 bases, with 6 bases between. The CDR3 totals 12 residues. The CDR3 reads CASSLDSKTQYF. CDR3 nucleotides: TGTGCCAGCAGCTTAGACAGCAAGACCCAGTACTTC.

CDR3 protein: CASSPWTPSSYNEQFF. The CDR3 DNA sequence: TGTGCCAGCAGTCCTTGGACTCCGAGCTCCTACAATGAGCAGTTCTTC. The chain employs TRBV27 and TRBJ2-1; perhaps TRBD2 as D (5 bases). There are 16 residues in the CDR3. Germline CDR1 and CDR2: MNHEY and SMNVEV (reference sequence). The V end was cut by 5 bases, the J end by 0 bases, with 14 bases between.

CDR3 amino acids: CASSLTGGSGYTF. CDR3 sequence (DNA): TGCGCCAGCAGCCTAACAGGGGGCTCTGGCTACACCTTC. The rearrangement joins TRBV4-1 to TRBJ1-2; TRBD1 matches at 9 bases. V shed 4 bases, J shed 7 bases, and the junction held 4 bases outside the gene matches. The germline V gene has CDR1 MGHRA and CDR2 YSYEKL. This CDR3 has 13 amino acids.

The chain links TRBV6-4 to TRBJ2-1; D possibly uses TRBD1 or TRBD2 (6 bases each). Trimming stripped 0 bases from V and 12 bases from J, with 12 bases between. Germline V lookup: CDR1 MRHNA, CDR2 SNTAGT. The CDR3 is 13 amino acids. Here the CDR3 reads CASSDSGGRGQFF. For the CDR3, the DNA is TGTGCCAGCAGTGACTCGGGGGGCCGGGGGCAGTTCTTC.

This chain links TRBV5-5 with TRBJ2-2; TRBD2 is a possible D gene (6 bases). Germline CDR1 is SGHKS and CDR2 is YYEKEE (reference sequence). This CDR3 spans 16 amino acids. The V end lost 9 bases, the J end lost 0 bases, and 18 bases lay between the germline ends. Here the CDR3 DNA reads TGTGCCACTCATTGGCGGGGAGGATCGAACACCGGGGAGCTGTTTTTT. It encodes CATHWRGGSNTGELFF.

The chain carries TRBV5-1 and TRBJ2-5, with D perhaps TRBD1 (5 bases). The V gene lost 0 bases and the J gene lost 3 bases, with 9 bases spanning the gap. This CDR3 comprises 14 residues. The V gene's germline CDR1 is SGHRS and CDR2 YFSETQ. CDR3 protein: CASSLEGREETQYF. CDR3 coding DNA: TGCGCCAGCAGCTTGGAAGGCAGGGAAGAGACCCAGTACTTC.

The rearrangement uses TRBV20-1 and TRBJ2-1; D unresolved. V dropped 4 bases and J dropped 5 bases, with 0 bases sitting between them. Looked up from germline, CDR1 is DFQATT and CDR2 is SNEGSKA (reference sequence). The CDR3 sequence is 9 residues long. The CDR3 DNA follows: TGCAGTGCTAACAATGAGCAGTTCTTC. Protein product: CSANNEQFF.

This sequence joins TRBV5-1 and TRBJ2-4; TRBD1 is a possible D gene (6 bases). The germline gives CDR1 SGHRS, CDR2 YFSETQ. The CDR3 spans 14 residues. V was shortened by 4 bases and J by 2 bases, with 10 bases between the two germline ends. As DNA, the CDR3 is TGCGCCAGCAGCCTACAGGGAACCAAAAACATTCAGTACTTC. It is translated as CASSLQGTKNIQYF.

The chain joins TRBV10-2 to TRBJ2-3, with 10 bases that match TRBD2. The CDR3 totals 14 residues. Germline V gives CDR1 WSHSY, CDR2 SAAADI. The junction had 2 bases not matched to a gene; V was cut back by 0 bases and J by 8 bases. CDR3 protein: CASSESRLAGTQYF. The CDR3 region has the DNA TGCGCCAGCAGTGAGTCCCGACTAGCGGGTACGCAGTATTTT.

The CDR3 region has the DNA TGTGCCAGCAGCTTACAGGGAGGGAATGAAAAACTGTTTTTT. This gives the protein CASSLQGGNEKLFF. The chain couples TRBV5-5 to TRBJ1-4; D might be TRBD1 (6 bases). This CDR3 contains 14 residues. Germline-derived CDR1 and CDR2 are SGHKS and YYEKEE (reference sequence). V gave up 2 bases and J gave up 5 bases, with 10 bases separating them.

The genes are TRBV2 and TRBJ2-7, with 8 bases matching TRBD2. J was trimmed by 5 bases and V by 6 bases; bases with no gene match: 12. There are 15 residues in the CDR3. The germline CDR1 and CDR2 sequences are SNHLY and FYNNEI. The DNA for the CDR3 is TGTGCCAGCAGCCGGGAGGGGCAGGGACTCGACGAGCAGTACTTC. Residues: CASSREGQGLDEQYF.

The rearrangement uses TRBV5-5 and TRBJ1-6; no firm D call. Per germline, CDR1 SGHKS and CDR2 YYEKEE (reference sequence). Trimming cost V 1 base and J 6 bases, with 2 bases left between them. CDR3 size: 12 residues. The CDR3 sequence is CASSLFNSPLHF. The CDR3 DNA reads TGTGCCAGCAGCTTGTTTAATTCACCCCTCCACTTT.

The V and J genes are TRBV4-1 and TRBJ2-1; the match to TRBD2 covers 7 bases. V shed 5 bases and J 6 bases; nucleotides not matched to a gene: 7. Germline CDR1 reads MGHRA; CDR2 reads YSYEKL. This CDR3 has 14 amino acids. CDR3 DNA sequence: TGCGCCAGCAGCTTTGGACTAGTACGCAATGAGCAGTTCTTC. It is translated as CASSFGLVRNEQFF.